A single sample is the source of the 28 T cell receptor beta chains below, sequenced in a study of shared clonotypes between healthy human individuals. Here immunoSEQ multiplex PCR was the method, and the copy in TCRdb shows in-frame clones only, minus some. The sample records some 2,500,000 clones, 93% being singletons. The specimen was naive CD4+ T cells from PBMCs. This sample's subset: CD45RA+ positively selected. Receptors originate from a man aged 18 to 35 in good health. Some clones in this sample may be carry-over from other donors' samples.

The rearrangement links TRBV4-2 to TRBJ2-1; TRBD2 aligns across 7 bases. Germline CDR1 is LGHNA and CDR2 is YNFKEQ. The CDR3 has 16 residues. After removal of 1 base from V and 8 bases from J, the junction contained 11 bases not matched to a gene. The CDR3 DNA sequence: TGTGCCAGCAGCCAAGTTCCGGGGCGGGAGTGGGATGAGCAGTTCTTC. Its protein product is CASSQVPGREWDEQFF.

The gene calls are TRBV5-1 and TRBJ1-5, with D unresolved. V was clipped by 3 bases and J by 6 bases, with 13 bases between them. Germline CDR1 reads SGHRS; CDR2 reads YFSETQ. The CDR3 length is 14 residues. The CDR3 DNA reads as TGCGCCAGCAGCTCAGACTGGAGCGGTCAGCCCCAGCATTTT. Amino acid sequence: CASSSDWSGQPQHF.

The sample holds one count of this clone. The rearrangement uses TRBV7-2 and TRBJ2-7; a possible D gene is TRBD2 (7 bases). CDR3 length: 15 residues. The V end was cut by 5 bases, the J end by 6 bases, with 20 bases between. Germline-derived CDR1 and CDR2 are SGHTA and FQGNSA. The CDR3 sequence is CASSPQGGALLEQYF. The CDR3 nucleotides are TGTGCCAGCAGCCCCCAAGGGGGGGCCCTCCTCGAGCAGTACTTC. The whole variable domain, filled in from reference TRBV7-2 and TRBJ2-7, reads GAGVSQSPSNKVTEKGKDVELRCDPISGHTALYWYRQSLGQGLEFLIYFQGNSAPDKSGLPSDRFSAERTGGSVSTLTIQRTQQEDSAVYLCASSPQGGALLEQYFGPGTRLTVT.

The rearrangement links TRBV6-1 to TRBJ1-2, with 9 bases identical to TRBD1. V lost 11 bases to trimming and J lost 1 base; unmatched junction nucleotides: 11. The CDR3 consists of 15 residues. Germline CDR1 reads MNHNS; CDR2 reads SASEGT. In DNA form, the CDR3 reads TGTGCCCTCGGGGAAGGACAGGGGCTTAACTATGGCTACACCTTC. Protein sequence: CALGEGQGLNYGYTF.

The chain employs TRBV4-2 and TRBJ2-1; either TRBD1 or TRBD2 may supply D (6 bases each). V was cut by 2 bases and J by 7 bases, with 9 bases left in between. CDR1 and CDR2 from the germline V gene are LGHNA and YNFKEQ. The CDR3 runs 13 residues. CDR3 amino acids: CASSQLGGNEQFF. The CDR3 coding sequence is TGTGCCAGCAGCCAATTAGGGGGGAATGAGCAGTTCTTC.

The chain combines TRBV28 with TRBJ1-1; TRBD1 agrees at 7 bases. In germline, CDR1 is MDHEN, CDR2 SYDVKM. CDR3 size: 15 residues. The V and J ends lost 7 bases and 4 bases, in that order; junction bases with no gene match: 12. The CDR3 DNA is TGTGCCAGCAACGAAGGGGGCGCAAAGGGCACTGAAGCTTTCTTT. Amino acid sequence: CASNEGGAKGTEAFF. The full variable domain, in which reference TRBV28 and TRBJ1-1 provide the parts outside the CDR3, is DVKVTQSSRYLVKRTGEKVFLECVQDMDHENMFWYRQDPGLGLRLIYFSYDVKMKEKGDIPEGYSVSREKKERFSLILESASTNQTSMYLCASNEGGAKGTEAFFGQGTRLTVV.

This rearrangement joins TRBV2 to TRBJ2-2; 11 bases agree with TRBD2. Per the germline V gene, CDR1 is SNHLY and CDR2 is FYNNEI. CDR3 length: 15 residues. V trimming: 3 bases; J trimming: 6 bases; junction bases outside the gene matches: 3. CDR3 residues: CASSDASGRSGELFF. The DNA for the CDR3 is TGTGCCAGCAGTGACGCTAGCGGGAGGTCCGGGGAGCTGTTTTTT.

The chain carries TRBV28 and TRBJ1-1; unclear D gene. This CDR3 spans 14 amino acids. The germline V gene has CDR1 MDHEN and CDR2 SYDVKM. V dropped 1 base and J dropped 0 bases, with 6 bases sitting between them. In nucleotides, the CDR3 is TGTGCCAGCAGTTTATCGTGGGTGAACACTGAAGCTTTCTTT. Its protein product is CASSLSWVNTEAFF.

This clone was seen once. The V gene is TRBV5-1, the J gene TRBJ2-5; D gene unclear. V was clipped by 4 bases and J by 2 bases, with 12 bases between them. CDR1 is SGHRS and CDR2 is YFSETQ in the germline V gene. The CDR3 is made up of 14 amino acids. The CDR3 coding sequence is TGCGCCAGCAGCCTAATACAGATTCAAGAGACCCAGTACTTC. This translates into CASSLIQIQETQYF. The variable domain in full, completed from reference TRBV5-1 and TRBJ2-5, reads KAGVTQTPRYLIKTRGQQVTLSCSPISGHRSVSWYQQTPGQGLQFLFEYFSETQRNKGNFPGRFSGRQFSNSRSEMNVSTLELGDSALYLCASSLIQIQETQYFGPGTRLLVL.

In this sample, this clone turned up once. This specimen includes other DNA sequences encoding the same CDR3. V gene TRBV7-9 combines with J gene TRBJ2-3; D remains ambiguous. With 1 base removed from V and 2 bases from J, the gap between germline ends came to 4 bases. CDR3 length: 13 amino acids. From germline, CDR1 is SEHNR and CDR2 FQNEAQ (reference sequence). For the CDR3, the DNA is TGTGCCAGCAGCTTAGGAGCCACAGATACGCAGTATTTT. Amino acid sequence: CASSLGATDTQYF.

This chain connects TRBV28 to TRBJ2-5; 14 bases match TRBD2. The CDR3 is made up of 16 amino acids. Germline loops: CDR1 MDHEN, CDR2 SYDVKM. V was clipped by 5 bases and J by 4 bases; unmatched bases: 6. The DNA of the CDR3 is TGTGCCAGCAGTACAGCCGGACTAGCGGGAGGAGAGACCCAGTACTTC. It translates to CASSTAGLAGGETQYF.

The chain combines TRBV6-6 with TRBJ2-3, with D perhaps matching TRBD1 or TRBD2 (5 bases each). This CDR3 region has 14 residues. CDR1 is MNHNY and CDR2 is SVGAGI in the germline V gene (reference sequence). Trimming pared 7 bases from V and 1 base from J, leaving 12 bases between. Here the CDR3 reads CASTNPGRTDTQYF. DNA for the CDR3: TGTGCCAGCACCAACCCGGGGCGCACAGATACGCAGTATTTT.

This sequence joins TRBV4-1 and TRBJ2-7; TRBD1 or TRBD2 may be the D gene (5 bases each). With 4 bases removed from V and 3 bases from J, the gap between germline ends came to 13 bases. CDR1 and CDR2 (germline): MGHRA, YSYEKL. This CDR3 is built from 14 residues. Here the CDR3 DNA reads TGCGCCAGCAGCCTAGGGGAAGGAGGCTACGAGCAGTACTTC. Residues: CASSLGEGGYEQYF.

The chain combines TRBV28 with TRBJ2-3; no firm D call. Germline lookup yields CDR1 MDHEN and CDR2 SYDVKM. With 7 bases removed from V and 0 bases from J, the gap between germline ends came to 17 bases. The CDR3 covers 16 residues. CDR3 DNA: TGTGCCAGCACCCAAAGGTGGCATACTAGCACAGATACGCAGTATTTT. It is translated as CASTQRWHTSTDTQYF.

DNA of the CDR3: TGTGCCGGATCCCTCCGGACAGGGCGGAACACCGGGGAGCTGTTTTTT. This translates into CAGSLRTGRNTGELFF. V and J are TRBV5-6 and TRBJ2-2; 8 bases map to TRBD1. CDR1 and CDR2 (germline): SGHDT, YYEEEE. The CDR3 is 16 amino acids. The V and J ends lost 10 bases and 1 base, in that order; junction bases with no gene match: 12.

The chain employs TRBV5-1 and TRBJ2-7; weak D call: TRBD1 (6 bases). This CDR3 comprises 15 residues. Between the trimmed V and J ends, which lost 1 base and 2 bases, there was a span of 13 bases. The germline V gene encodes CDR1 SGHRS and CDR2 YFSETQ. The CDR3: CASSLSTGITYEQYF. The CDR3 DNA sequence: TGCGCCAGCAGCTTGTCCACAGGGATCACCTACGAGCAGTACTTC.

The chain carries TRBV6-1 and TRBJ1-2; D remains unclear. The CDR3 sequence is 14 residues long. CDR1 is MNHNS and CDR2 is SASEGT in the germline V gene. V shed 1 base and J shed 3 bases, with 9 bases lying between them. CDR3 coding DNA: TGTGCCAGCAGTGAAGACGCGACTTACTATGGCTACACCTTC. Protein sequence: CASSEDATYYGYTF.

V usage is TRBV5-4 and J usage is TRBJ2-2, with TRBD2 matching over 13 bases. The germline V gene encodes CDR1 SGHNT and CDR2 YYREEE (reference sequence). With V trimmed by 4 bases and J by 6 bases, 6 bases remained unmatched. The CDR3 loop spans 16 amino acids. CDR3 nucleotides: TGTGCCAGCAGCCCCGGACTAGCGGGAGCCTCCGGGGAGCTGTTTTTT. Amino acid sequence: CASSPGLAGASGELFF.

As DNA, the CDR3 is TGTGCCAGCAGCTTGGCCTACTCCTCTGGAGCTTTCTTT. Protein: CASSLAYSSGAFF. The chain carries TRBV5-6 and TRBJ1-1; D is uncertain. V was pared by 0 bases and J by 10 bases, with 13 bases between. There are 13 residues in the CDR3. Germline V lookup: CDR1 SGHDT, CDR2 YYEEEE.

This clone has only one observation. The same CDR3 also results from other DNA sequences found in this sample. V and J are TRBV7-2 and TRBJ2-1; no definite D call. This CDR3 has 11 amino acids. Germline V gene sequence: CDR1 SGHTA, CDR2 FQGNSA. V was clipped by 5 bases and J by 4 bases, with 3 bases between them. CDR3 loop: CASSTYNEQFF. The CDR3 DNA follows: TGTGCCAGCAGCACGTACAATGAGCAGTTCTTC.

Concerning this clone itself: The sample carries other DNA sequences with the same CDR3. The chain joins TRBV6-5 to TRBJ1-2, with 7 positions matching TRBD1. V shed 5 bases, J shed 0 bases, and the junction held 3 bases outside the gene matches. Germline V gene sequence: CDR1 MNHEY, CDR2 SVGAGI. The CDR3 runs 14 residues. The CDR3 is CASSRGQPNYGYTF. CDR3 bases: TGTGCCAGCAGTCGGGGACAGCCTAACTATGGCTACACCTTC.

The J gene is TRBJ2-7, the V gene TRBV7-9; no definite D call. The CDR3 runs to 16 residues. CDR1 is SEHNR and CDR2 is FQNEAQ in the germline V gene (reference sequence). The germline V and J ends were trimmed by 2 bases and 1 base, with 15 bases remaining between them. This CDR3 is CASSLMALGSSYEQYF. DNA of the CDR3: TGTGCCAGCAGCTTAATGGCGTTGGGCAGTTCCTACGAGCAGTACTTC.

The chain is built from TRBV9 and TRBJ1-5; tentative D call: TRBD1 (6 bases). V was clipped by 2 bases and J by 9 bases, with 15 bases between them. Germline V gene sequence: CDR1 SGDLS, CDR2 YYNGEE. The CDR3 has 14 residues. The CDR3 spells CASSVGQGISPQHF. In DNA form, the CDR3 reads TGTGCCAGCAGCGTGGGCCAGGGGATATCGCCCCAGCATTTT.

The gene calls are TRBV4-1 and TRBJ2-7; D uncertain. Germline V gene sequence: CDR1 MGHRA, CDR2 YSYEKL. The V end lost 4 bases, the J end lost 2 bases, and 9 bases lay between the germline ends. The CDR3 consists of 13 residues. The CDR3: CASSPAETYEQYF. The DNA for the CDR3 is TGCGCCAGCAGCCCCGCGGAGACCTACGAGCAGTACTTC.

The genes are TRBV2 and TRBJ2-2; D may be TRBD1 (7 bases). Trimming shortened V by 8 bases and J by 4 bases, and 14 bases separated the two germline ends. From germline, CDR1 is SNHLY and CDR2 FYNNEI. This CDR3 is 14 amino acids long. This chain's CDR3 is CASVRQGGTGELFF. DNA of the CDR3: TGTGCCAGCGTGAGACAGGGAGGCACCGGGGAGCTGTTTTTT. Full variable domain (missing parts from reference TRBV2 and TRBJ2-2): EPEVTQTPSHQVTQMGQEVILRCVPISNHLYFYWYRQILGQKVEFLVSFYNNEISEKSEIFDDQFSVERPDGSNFTLKIRSTKLEDSAMYFCASVRQGGTGELFFGEGSRLTVL.

The genes are TRBV30 and TRBJ2-1, with 11 bases lining up with TRBD1. Looked up from germline, CDR1 is GTSNPN and CDR2 is SVGIG (reference sequence). Trimming took 0 bases from V and 2 from J; bases not matched to a gene: 6. The CDR3 sequence is 17 residues long. CDR3 coding DNA: TGTGCCTGGAGTGTAGCTCGGACAGGGGGCGCCTACAATGAGCAGTTCTTC. Translating gives CAWSVARTGGAYNEQFF.

The CDR3 nucleotides read TGCGCCAGCAGCGGACCAAGTTATGGCTACACCTTC. Amino acids: CASSGPSYGYTF. The V and J genes are TRBV5-1 and TRBJ1-2; D remains unclear. Germline V gene data show CDR1 as SGHRS and CDR2 as YFSETQ. The V gene lost 4 bases and the J gene lost 5 bases, with 9 bases spanning the gap. The CDR3 is made up of 12 amino acids. Drawing the rest from reference TRBV5-1 and TRBJ1-2, the complete variable domain is KAGVTQTPRYLIKTRGQQVTLSCSPISGHRSVSWYQQTPGQGLQFLFEYFSETQRNKGNFPGRFSGRQFSNSRSEMNVSTLELGDSALYLCASSGPSYGYTFGSGTRLTVV.

This chain links TRBV7-8 with TRBJ2-7, with 8 bases identical to TRBD2. The germline V gene encodes CDR1 SGHVS and CDR2 FQNEAQ. The ends lost 2 bases at V and 2 bases at J; junction bases unmatched: 11. This CDR3 has 17 amino acids. The CDR3 loop reads CASSLYRTSGMAYEQYF. The DNA for the CDR3 is TGTGCCAGCAGCTTATACCGAACTAGCGGCATGGCCTACGAGCAGTACTTC.